This TCR beta chain stems from a study of blood T cell repertoires in COVID-19. Assay: immunoSEQ multiplex PCR; the TCRdb copy retains only in-frame clones and omits some. The table shows about 100,000 clones, with more than 75% occurring only once. Germline loops: CDR1 SEHNR, CDR2 FQNEAQ (reference sequence). Germline trimming cut 7 bases from V and 7 bases from J; bases unmatched to any gene: 13. This CDR3 is 16 amino acids long. This chain joins TRBV7-9 and TRBJ2-1, with TRBD2 identical over 10 bases. Specimen: peripheral blood. The source of this sequence is a man aged 45-65 years with acute or convalescent COVID-19. The CDR3 coding sequence is TGTGCCAGCACCGTAGGATCTAGCGGGAGTAGGAATGAGCAGTTCTTC. This translates into CASTVGSSGSRNEQFF.